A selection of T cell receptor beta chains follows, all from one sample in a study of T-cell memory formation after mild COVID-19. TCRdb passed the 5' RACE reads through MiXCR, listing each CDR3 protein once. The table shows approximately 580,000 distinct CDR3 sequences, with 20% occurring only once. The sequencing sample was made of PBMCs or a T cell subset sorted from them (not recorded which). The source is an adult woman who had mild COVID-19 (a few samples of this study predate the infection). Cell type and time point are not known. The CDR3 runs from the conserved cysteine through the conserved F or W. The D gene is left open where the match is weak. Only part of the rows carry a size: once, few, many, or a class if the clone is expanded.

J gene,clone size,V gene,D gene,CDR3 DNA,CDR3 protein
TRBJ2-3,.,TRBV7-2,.,TGTGCCAGCAGCTTAAGGGTCCCGGCGGGGTTTAGCACAGATACGCAGTATTTT,CASSLRVPAGFSTDTQYF
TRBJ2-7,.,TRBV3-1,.,TGTGCCAGCAGCCACCAAGGCTACGAGCAGTACTTC,CASSHQGYEQYF
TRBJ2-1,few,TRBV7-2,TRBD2,TGTGCCAGCAGCTCTCAGTATCTAGCGGGCAACAATGAGCAGTTCTTC,CASSSQYLAGNNEQFF
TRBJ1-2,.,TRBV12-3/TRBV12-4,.,TGTGCCAGCAGTTCCTCGGACGGATTCTTCCGGGGCTACACCTTC,CASSSSDGFFRGYTF
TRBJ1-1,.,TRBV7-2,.,TGTGCCAGCAGGTGGTACAGGGATACTGAAGCTTTCTTT,CASRWYRDTEAFF
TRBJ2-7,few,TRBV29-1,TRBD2,TGCAGCGCTTGGGGGGGCTACGAGCAGTACTTC,CSAWGGYEQYF
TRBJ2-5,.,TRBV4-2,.,TGTGCCAGCAGCCAAGAAGAGGTTAAAGAGACCCAGTACTTC,CASSQEEVKETQYF
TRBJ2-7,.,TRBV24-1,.,TGTGCCACCAGTGTATTGGAGGGCGAGCAGTACTTC,CATSVLEGEQYF
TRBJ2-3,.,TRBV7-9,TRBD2,TGTGCCAGCAGCTTCGGACAGAGCGGGAGGTCCTCCACAGATACGCAGTATTTT,CASSFGQSGRSSTDTQYF
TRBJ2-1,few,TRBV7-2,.,TGTGCCAGCAGCCCAACCCGGCTAGGTGGGACTGAGCAGTTCTTC,CASSPTRLGGTEQFF
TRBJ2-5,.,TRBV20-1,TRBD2,TGCAGTGCTAGAAAGTGGGCTAGCGGGGGCCGGAAAGAGACCCAGTACTTC,CSARKWASGGRKETQYF
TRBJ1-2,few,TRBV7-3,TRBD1,TGTGCCAGCAGCTTAACGGGGACAGGGGACAGCTATGGCTACACCTTC,CASSLTGTGDSYGYTF
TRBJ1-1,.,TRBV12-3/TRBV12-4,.,TGTGCCAGCAGTTTGCCACCGGGCACTGAAGCTTTCTTT,CASSLPPGTEAFF
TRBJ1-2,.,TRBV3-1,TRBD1,TGTGCCAGCAGCCAAGGCCTTCGGACAGGGGGGCTCTATGGCTACACCTTC,CASSQGLRTGGLYGYTF
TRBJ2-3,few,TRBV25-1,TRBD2,TGTGCCAGCAGTGATTCGCGACTAGCGGGGGTCTCAGATACGCAGTATTTT,CASSDSRLAGVSDTQYF
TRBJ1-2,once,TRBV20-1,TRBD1,TGCAGTGCTGGATCGGGACAGTTCTATGGCTACACCTTC,CSAGSGQFYGYTF
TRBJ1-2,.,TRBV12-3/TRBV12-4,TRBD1,TGTGCCAGCAGTCCCGGACAGGCGAACTATGGCTACACCTTC,CASSPGQANYGYTF
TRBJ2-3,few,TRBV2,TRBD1,TGTGCCAGCAGGGAAGAGGGACAGATCATTACAGATACGCAGTATTTT,CASREEGQIITDTQYF
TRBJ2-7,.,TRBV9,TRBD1,TGTGCCAGCAGCGTAGGATACAGGGGGAACGGTTACGAGCAGTACTTC,CASSVGYRGNGYEQYF
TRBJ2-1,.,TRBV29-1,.,TGCAGCGTTGCCGACTACTCGCTGCTCAATGAGCAGTTCTTC,CSVADYSLLNEQFF
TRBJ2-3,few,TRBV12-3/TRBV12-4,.,TGTGCCAGCAGTTTAGTTGGCGGAGGGCCAGATACGCAGTATTTT,CASSLVGGGPDTQYF
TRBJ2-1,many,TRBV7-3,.,TGTGCCAGCAGCTTAACACAGCCGACCCTAAGCTCCTACAATGAGCAGTTCTTC,CASSLTQPTLSSYNEQFF
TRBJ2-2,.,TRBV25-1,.,TGTGCCAGCAGTGACTCAGGGACGGCGAACACCGGGGAGCTGTTTTTT,CASSDSGTANTGELFF
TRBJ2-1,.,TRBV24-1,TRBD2,TGTGCCACCAGTGATCCCTATGGGACTAGCGGGAGAAACAATGAGCAGTTCTTC,CATSDPYGTSGRNNEQFF
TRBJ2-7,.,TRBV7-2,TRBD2,TGTGCCAGCAGCCCCGGCCTAGCGGGTGGGGACTCCTACGAGCAGTACTTC,CASSPGLAGGDSYEQYF
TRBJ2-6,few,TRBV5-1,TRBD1,TGCGCCAGCAGTTATGAACAGGGGCTTGGGGCCAACGTCCTGACTTTC,CASSYEQGLGANVLTF